A selection of T cell receptor beta chains follows, all from one sample in a study of blood T cell repertoires in COVID-19. Libraries were prepared by immunoSEQ multiplex PCR; TCRdb keeps only in-frame clonotypes and omits some of them. The profile shows over 45,000 clones, roughly 80% of them singletons. The sequencing input was peripheral blood. Receptors originate from a human donor in a cohort sampled during active or convalescent COVID-19. Each CDR3 is given with its conserved first and last residue. The order of the fields is V gene, clone size, D gene, J gene, CDR3 DNA, CDR3 protein. The D gene is left open where the match is weak. The size entry is marked missing in some rows and otherwise reads once, few, many or a size class.

V gene: TRBV7-9
clone size: -
D gene: -
J gene: TRBJ1-6
CDR3 DNA: TGTGCCAGCAGCTTAGCGCGGGCCAGCTCCTATAATTCACCCCTCCACTTT
CDR3 protein: CASSLARASSYNSPLHF

V gene: TRBV5-4
clone size: -
D gene: TRBD2
J gene: TRBJ2-3
CDR3 DNA: TGTGCCAGCAGCTTGGGCACTAGCGGGGGACCGCGCACAGATACGCAGTATTTT
CDR3 protein: CASSLGTSGGPRTDTQYF

V gene: TRBV7-2
clone size: few
D gene: TRBD2
J gene: TRBJ2-2
CDR3 DNA: TGTGCCAGCAGCTTAGCGGAGGGACTAGCGGACACCGGGGAGCTGTTTTTT
CDR3 protein: CASSLAEGLADTGELFF

V gene: TRBV20-1
clone size: -
D gene: -
J gene: TRBJ1-1
CDR3 DNA: TGCAGTGCTAGGGGAGGCCAGGTGGCTTTCTTT
CDR3 protein: CSARGGQVAFF

V gene: TRBV7-9
clone size: -
D gene: -
J gene: TRBJ1-6
CDR3 DNA: TGTGCCAGCAGCCCCGGGACGGGACACAATTCACCCCTCCACTTT
CDR3 protein: CASSPGTGHNSPLHF

V gene: TRBV20-1
clone size: -
D gene: -
J gene: TRBJ2-1
CDR3 DNA: TGCAGTGCTAGTAGCGGTTACAATGAGCAGTTCTTC
CDR3 protein: CSASSGYNEQFF

V gene: TRBV7-2
clone size: -
D gene: TRBD2
J gene: TRBJ2-5
CDR3 DNA: TGTGCCAGCAGCCTCAAGGGGGGGGCTAGCGGGCCCCAAGTGACCCAGTACTTC
CDR3 protein: CASSLKGGASGPQVTQYF

V gene: TRBV7-2
clone size: -
D gene: TRBD1
J gene: TRBJ1-2
CDR3 DNA: TGTGCCAGCAGCTTAGCGCGGACAGGGAGTAGATACACCTTC
CDR3 protein: CASSLARTGSRYTF

V gene: TRBV4-1
clone size: once
D gene: TRBD2
J gene: TRBJ2-1
CDR3 DNA: TGCGCCAGCAGCCAAGTTCTAGCGGGGGGGCGGTTCTTC
CDR3 protein: CASSQVLAGGRFF

V gene: TRBV4-3
clone size: few
D gene: -
J gene: TRBJ2-7
CDR3 DNA: TGCGCCAGCGCCCCCGGGACACACGGCTCCTACGAGCAGTACTTC
CDR3 protein: CASAPGTHGSYEQYF

V gene: TRBV7-9
clone size: -
D gene: -
J gene: TRBJ1-1
CDR3 DNA: TGTGCCAGCAGCTTAACAGTAGTGAATACTGAAGCTTTCTTT
CDR3 protein: CASSLTVVNTEAFF

V gene: TRBV6-2/TRBV6-3
clone size: -
D gene: TRBD2
J gene: TRBJ2-1
CDR3 DNA: TGTGCCAGCAGTTCTCTAGCGGGCTACAATGAGCAGTTCTTC
CDR3 protein: CASSSLAGYNEQFF

V gene: TRBV6-5
clone size: -
D gene: -
J gene: TRBJ1-1
CDR3 DNA: TGTGCCAGCAGAACCAGGGCGACTGAAGCTTTCTTT
CDR3 protein: CASRTRATEAFF

V gene: TRBV27
clone size: -
D gene: -
J gene: TRBJ1-2
CDR3 DNA: TGTGCCAGCAGTTTATCGGGGCCTTATGGCTACACCTTC
CDR3 protein: CASSLSGPYGYTF

V gene: TRBV27
clone size: -
D gene: -
J gene: TRBJ1-4
CDR3 DNA: TGTGCCAGCAGCCCCGGGGGGGTTGAAAAACTGTTTTTT
CDR3 protein: CASSPGGVEKLFF

V gene: TRBV6-2/TRBV6-3
clone size: -
D gene: TRBD1
J gene: TRBJ1-5
CDR3 DNA: TGTGCCAGCAGCCGAACAGGGGGGAGCAATCAGCCCCAGCATTTT
CDR3 protein: CASSRTGGSNQPQHF

V gene: TRBV6-2/TRBV6-3
clone size: once
D gene: TRBD2
J gene: TRBJ2-3
CDR3 DNA: TGTGCCAGCAGTTACTCCGGACTAGCGGGGTTATCCGATACGCAGTATTTT
CDR3 protein: CASSYSGLAGLSDTQYF

V gene: TRBV18
clone size: -
D gene: -
J gene: TRBJ2-5
CDR3 DNA: TGTGCCAGCTCACCAAAGATGACAGTCCAAGAGACCCAGTACTTC
CDR3 protein: CASSPKMTVQETQYF

V gene: TRBV18
clone size: -
D gene: -
J gene: TRBJ1-1
CDR3 DNA: TGTGCCAGCTCACCCCCGACGGGACTGCTGAACACTGAAGCTTTCTTT
CDR3 protein: CASSPPTGLLNTEAFF

V gene: TRBV7-3
clone size: -
D gene: TRBD2
J gene: TRBJ2-1
CDR3 DNA: TGTGCCAGCAGCTTAATGCGGGGGACTAGCGGGTACAATGAGCAGTTCTTC
CDR3 protein: CASSLMRGTSGYNEQFF

V gene: TRBV6-2/TRBV6-3
clone size: once
D gene: TRBD2
J gene: TRBJ2-5
CDR3 DNA: TGTGCCAGCAGTTCCCCTAGCGGGGGGGTGGAGACCCAGTACTTC
CDR3 protein: CASSSPSGGVETQYF

V gene: TRBV2
clone size: once
D gene: TRBD2
J gene: TRBJ2-3
CDR3 DNA: TGTGCCAGCAGAGGAGGACTAGCGGGGGCCAGTTGGGCGCAGTATTTT
CDR3 protein: CASRGGLAGASWAQYF

V gene: TRBV27
clone size: -
D gene: -
J gene: TRBJ2-7
CDR3 DNA: TGTGCCAGCAGTTTATATCACGGTACCTACGAGCAGTACTTC
CDR3 protein: CASSLYHGTYEQYF

V gene: TRBV5-5
clone size: -
D gene: -
J gene: TRBJ1-1
CDR3 DNA: TGTGCCAGCAGCTTTATGGGGGCCGTGAACACTGAAGCTTTCTTT
CDR3 protein: CASSFMGAVNTEAFF

V gene: TRBV7-8
clone size: -
D gene: -
J gene: TRBJ2-3
CDR3 DNA: TGTGCCAGCAGCCTCCGTTGGGGGGGGGCCGCAGATACGCAGTATTTT
CDR3 protein: CASSLRWGGAADTQYF

V gene: TRBV6-1
clone size: -
D gene: -
J gene: TRBJ2-7
CDR3 DNA: TGTGCCAGCAGTCGTGTGACAGGCTCCTACGAGCAGTACTTC
CDR3 protein: CASSRVTGSYEQYF

V gene: TRBV6-5
clone size: -
D gene: -
J gene: TRBJ2-7
CDR3 DNA: TGTGCCAGCATCGGGGAAGAGCAGTACTTC
CDR3 protein: CASIGEEQYF

V gene: TRBV7-2
clone size: -
D gene: -
J gene: TRBJ1-5
CDR3 DNA: TGTGCCAGCAGCCCCATTTCCGGTGTTTATCAGCCCCAGCATTTT
CDR3 protein: CASSPISGVYQPQHF

V gene: TRBV7-2
clone size: -
D gene: -
J gene: TRBJ1-1
CDR3 DNA: TGTGCCAGCAGCTTAACACAGGGAACCATGAACACTGAAGCTTTCTTT
CDR3 protein: CASSLTQGTMNTEAFF

V gene: TRBV5-1
clone size: -
D gene: -
J gene: TRBJ1-1
CDR3 DNA: TGCGCCAGCAGAGAGCAGGGGCGAGGTGAAGCTTTCTTT
CDR3 protein: CASREQGRGEAFF

V gene: TRBV4-2
clone size: few
D gene: -
J gene: TRBJ1-4
CDR3 DNA: TGTGCCAGCAGCCAAGACGGGTGGGAAAAACTGTTTTTT
CDR3 protein: CASSQDGWEKLFF

V gene: TRBV7-9
clone size: -
D gene: TRBD1
J gene: TRBJ2-7
CDR3 DNA: TGTGCCAGCAGCCCAGGGACAGCCACCTACGAGCAGTACTTC
CDR3 protein: CASSPGTATYEQYF

V gene: TRBV11-3
clone size: many
D gene: TRBD2
J gene: TRBJ2-1
CDR3 DNA: TGTGCCAGCAGCCCCTTAGCGGGGGGTCACTACAATGAGCAGTTCTTC
CDR3 protein: CASSPLAGGHYNEQFF

V gene: TRBV6-2/TRBV6-3
clone size: few
D gene: -
J gene: TRBJ2-7
CDR3 DNA: TGTGCCAGCAGCCTAGACGCCTGGGGCAGGAACTACGAGCAGTACTTC
CDR3 protein: CASSLDAWGRNYEQYF

V gene: TRBV18
clone size: -
D gene: TRBD1
J gene: TRBJ1-6
CDR3 DNA: TGTGCCAGCTCACCACGGGACAGGGGGCTTAATTCACCCCTCCACTTT
CDR3 protein: CASSPRDRGLNSPLHF

V gene: TRBV9
clone size: -
D gene: -
J gene: TRBJ1-1
CDR3 DNA: TGTGCCAGCAGCGTCGGACAGTTCGCTGAAGCTTTCTTT
CDR3 protein: CASSVGQFAEAFF

V gene: TRBV3-1/TRBV3-2
clone size: -
D gene: TRBD1
J gene: TRBJ1-1
CDR3 DNA: TGTGCCAGCCGGGGACAGGGGGAAACTGAAGCTTTCTTT
CDR3 protein: CASRGQGETEAFF

V gene: TRBV9
clone size: -
D gene: -
J gene: TRBJ1-4
CDR3 DNA: TGTGCCAGCAGCAACCTCACCCCGGGAAATGAAAAACTGTTTTTT
CDR3 protein: CASSNLTPGNEKLFF

V gene: TRBV6-2/TRBV6-3
clone size: -
D gene: -
J gene: TRBJ2-3
CDR3 DNA: TGTGCCAGCAGTTATCGGTCTAGCACAGATACGCAGTATTTT
CDR3 protein: CASSYRSSTDTQYF

V gene: TRBV4-3
clone size: -
D gene: TRBD1
J gene: TRBJ1-1
CDR3 DNA: TGCGCCAGCAGCCAGGAACAGGGGGCGCTTACTGAAGCTTTCTTT
CDR3 protein: CASSQEQGALTEAFF

V gene: TRBV5-1
clone size: -
D gene: -
J gene: TRBJ1-1
CDR3 DNA: TGCGCCAGCACCCCCGAGGAGGGATTGAACACTGAAGCTTTCTTT
CDR3 protein: CASTPEEGLNTEAFF

V gene: TRBV10-3
clone size: -
D gene: -
J gene: TRBJ1-1
CDR3 DNA: TGTGCCATCAGTGAGACACAGAACACTGAAGCTTTCTTT
CDR3 protein: CAISETQNTEAFF

V gene: TRBV9
clone size: -
D gene: -
J gene: TRBJ2-1
CDR3 DNA: TGTGCCAGCAGCGAGCCTTACAGGAATGAGCAGTTCTTC
CDR3 protein: CASSEPYRNEQFF

V gene: TRBV7-9
clone size: once
D gene: -
J gene: TRBJ2-2
CDR3 DNA: TGTGCCAGCAGCTTGGCGGAAACTAACACCGGGGAGCTGTTTTTT
CDR3 protein: CASSLAETNTGELFF

V gene: TRBV2
clone size: -
D gene: -
J gene: TRBJ1-3
CDR3 DNA: TGTGCCAGCACCGGACGGGGCTCTGGAAACACCATATATTTT
CDR3 protein: CASTGRGSGNTIYF

V gene: TRBV11-2
clone size: -
D gene: -
J gene: TRBJ1-2
CDR3 DNA: TGTGCCAGCAGCTTAGATCGAGGGGGCTACACCTTC
CDR3 protein: CASSLDRGGYTF

V gene: TRBV5-1
clone size: -
D gene: -
J gene: TRBJ1-4
CDR3 DNA: TGCGCCAGCAGCTTTGGATTAGACAGCTTCAATGAAAAACTGTTTTTT
CDR3 protein: CASSFGLDSFNEKLFF

V gene: TRBV10-3
clone size: once
D gene: TRBD1
J gene: TRBJ2-7
CDR3 DNA: TGTGCCATCAGTGAGTCGGGGACAGAATTCTCCTACGAGCAGTACTTC
CDR3 protein: CAISESGTEFSYEQYF

V gene: TRBV6-4
clone size: once
D gene: -
J gene: TRBJ1-2
CDR3 DNA: TGTGCCAGCAGCCACCTATCCCTCTATGGCTACACCTTC
CDR3 protein: CASSHLSLYGYTF

V gene: TRBV9
clone size: -
D gene: TRBD2
J gene: TRBJ2-2
CDR3 DNA: TGTGCCAGCAGCCCCTGGGGGGGTGATCGGGCCGGGGAGCTGTTTTTT
CDR3 protein: CASSPWGGDRAGELFF

V gene: TRBV19
clone size: -
D gene: TRBD1
J gene: TRBJ1-6
CDR3 DNA: TGTGCCAGTAGTATGGGACAGTATTCACCCCTCCACTTT
CDR3 protein: CASSMGQYSPLHF